Described below is a single T cell receptor beta chain sequence and its context. No antigen is known for it. CDR3 size: 12 residues. With 6 bases removed from V and 5 bases from J, the gap between germline ends came to 8 bases. Germline CDR1 KGHSH, CDR2 LQKENI. It was one heparinised blood draw, averaging roughly 0.11 L, that each donor gave. Post-sort purity exceeded 95% for all sorted populations. This record comes from a study of beta chain features in type 1 diabetes. Study-level background: Taken together, all samples contributed approximately 110 million examined sorted cells. Whole-study results and caveats: In all four CD4+ subsets, TCRB CDR3 length was significantly, moderately reduced in type 1 diabetes. Whether HLA type affects TCRB rearrangement stayed undetermined in the present work.

Of the isolated RNA, all was reverse transcribed, and so the sequenced material was expressed TCRB transcripts. Here immunoSEQ multiplex PCR was the method, and the copy in TCRdb shows in-frame clones only, minus some. The table lists about 260,000 clones, about 20% of them singletons. The chain recombines TRBV18 with TRBJ1-5; no firm D call. Sequenced input: naive CD4+ T cells from blood. This clonotype was sampled from a woman between 40 and 50 years old with type 1 diabetes. CDR3 protein: CASSLSDQPQHF. The CDR3 DNA reads as TGTGCCAGCTCCCTCAGCGATCAGCCCCAGCATTTT. The full variable domain, rest sourced from reference TRBV18 and TRBJ1-5, is NAGVMQNPRHLVRRRGQEARLRCSPMKGHSHVYWYRQLPEEGLKFMVYLQKENIIDESGMPKERFSAEFPKEGPSILRIQQVVRGDSAAYFCASSLSDQPQHFGDGTRLSIL.